This TCR beta chain was profiled in a study of shared clonotypes between healthy human individuals. At the level of the study: Per-donor plates numbered three CD4 naive, three CD4 memory, two CD8 naive and one CD8 memory. Study-level results: Naive CD4 clonotypes were shared across several donors at 4% to 5%.

Libraries were prepared by immunoSEQ multiplex PCR; TCRdb keeps only in-frame clonotypes and omits some of them. The profile covers fewer than 1 million clones, with 90% to 97% appearing a single time and 0.2% to 0.25% taken by the ten largest. Naivety among CD8 cells was defined by CD45RO negativity and positive CCR7 selection, thereby excluding terminally differentiated effector memory CD45RA+ cells. The donor cohort consisted entirely of Caucasian adults residing in Nashville, Tennessee. This CDR3 is 16 amino acids long. CDR1 and CDR2 from the germline V gene are MNHEY and SMNVEV (reference sequence). Unmatched junction bases numbered 15, after V lost 9 bases and J lost 5 bases. As to this clone: Its antigen is undetermined.

This clonotype was obtained from a man aged 25 to 40 in good health. V and J are TRBV27 and TRBJ2-5; 10 nucleotides line up with TRBD1. The material sequenced was naive CD8+ T cells sorted from blood. The CDR3 region has the DNA TGTGCCAGGACAGGGGGCGCCCGGGTGGTTAGCGAGACCCAGTACTTC. This encodes CARTGGARVVSETQYF.